This TCR beta chain was identified during a study of T and B cells in COVID-19 patients. Study-level background: About 90% of the roughly 20 active-infection patients had comorbidities associated with unfavorable COVID-19 outcome.

BIOMED2 TRB-A/B primer pools were used in multiplex TRB PCR. TCRdb passed the multiplex PCR reads through MiXCR, listing each CDR3 protein once. Of under 7,500 distinct CDR3 sequences listed, about 25% were seen once; the top ten hold 15% to 20%. As regards this clonotype: No antigen is known for it. A read error is possible here, since a much larger clone lies one base away.

From blood, roughly 220-550 ng of genomic DNA served as TRB template. Whole-study results and caveats: Symptomatic-phase blood samples from mildly ill patients and early samples from severe cases were scarce. Exclusive to the recovered cohort were more than 2,000 TCR clusters, 31 of them with low generation probability.

The sequenced material came from blood. This sequence was found in a human donor with active COVID-19.

The CDR3 bases are TGTGCCAGAAGTCCGACGGAAACTGAGAACACTGAAGCTTTCTTT. It yields the protein CARSPTETENTEAFF. The rearrangement joins TRBV6-5 to TRBJ1-1, with D uncertain. V lost 9 bases, J lost 1 base, and 18 bases lay in between. The CDR3 is made up of 15 amino acids. Germline CDR1 MNHEY, CDR2 SVGAGI.